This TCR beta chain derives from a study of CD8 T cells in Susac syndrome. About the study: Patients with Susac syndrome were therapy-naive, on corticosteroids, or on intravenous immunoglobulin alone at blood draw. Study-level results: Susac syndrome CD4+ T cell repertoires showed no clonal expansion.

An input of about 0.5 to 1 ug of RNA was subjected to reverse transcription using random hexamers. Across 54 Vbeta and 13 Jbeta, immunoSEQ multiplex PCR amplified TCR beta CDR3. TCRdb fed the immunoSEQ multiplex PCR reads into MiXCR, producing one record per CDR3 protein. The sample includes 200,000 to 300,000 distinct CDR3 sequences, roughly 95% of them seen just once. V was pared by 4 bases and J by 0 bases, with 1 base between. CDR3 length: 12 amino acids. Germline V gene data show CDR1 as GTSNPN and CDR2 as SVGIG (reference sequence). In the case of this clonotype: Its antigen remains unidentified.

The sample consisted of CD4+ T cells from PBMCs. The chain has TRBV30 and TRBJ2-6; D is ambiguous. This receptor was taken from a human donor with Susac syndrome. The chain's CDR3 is CAWNSGANVLTF. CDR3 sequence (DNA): TGTGCCTGGAACTCTGGGGCCAACGTCCTGACTTTC.